A selection of T cell receptor beta chains follows, all from one sample in a study of OX40 agonist ivuxolimab in advanced cancers. Libraries were prepared by immunoSEQ multiplex PCR; TCRdb keeps only in-frame clonotypes and omits some of them. The sample shows 75,000 to 95,000 clones, about 90% of them seen only once. Sequencing was performed on CD4+ or CD8+ T cells sorted from blood, taken in a trial of the OX40 agonist ivuxolimab. The receptor set was obtained from an adult with an advanced solid tumor such as melanoma, head and neck, liver or kidney cancer. Each CDR3 is given with its conserved first and last residue. D genes are given only for firm matches. Only part of the rows carry a size: once, few, many, or a class if the clone is expanded.

d_call j_call clone_size v_call cdr3_aa cdr3_nt
TRBD1 TRBJ1-1 NA TRBV9 CASSVEGAPEAFF TGTGCCAGCAGCGTAGAGGGGGCTCCCGAAGCTTTCTTT
NA TRBJ2-2 NA TRBV5-1 CASSLGNTGELFF TGCGCCAGCAGCTTGGGAAACACCGGGGAGCTGTTTTTT
TRBD2 TRBJ2-3 NA TRBV7-9 CASMRASGQATSTDTQYF TGTGCCAGCATGCGAGCTAGCGGGCAAGCTACTAGCACAGATACGCAGTATTTT
NA TRBJ2-1 NA TRBV6-1 CASSRTINNEQFF TGTGCCAGCAGCCGGACAATTAACAATGAGCAGTTCTTC
TRBD1 TRBJ2-7 once TRBV27 CASSLNPPGGVYEQYF TGTGCCAGCAGTTTAAATCCGCCAGGGGGCGTCTACGAGCAGTACTTC
NA TRBJ1-1 NA TRBV6-4 CASSADWNTEAFF TGTGCCAGCAGTGCCGACTGGAACACTGAAGCTTTCTTT
NA TRBJ1-5 NA TRBV4-2 CASSQVENSNQPQHF TGTGCCAGCAGCCAAGTGGAAAATAGCAATCAGCCCCAGCATTTT
NA TRBJ1-2 NA TRBV6-1 CASTEHSQTDYTF TGTGCCAGCACCGAACACTCCCAAACAGATTACACCTTC
NA TRBJ2-3 NA TRBV28 CASSLGAGWTDTQYF TGTGCCAGCAGTTTGGGGGCAGGGTGGACAGATACGCAGTATTTT
NA TRBJ1-2 few TRBV19 CASSRPQSYGYTF TGTGCCAGTTCTAGGCCTCAGTCCTATGGCTACACCTTC
NA TRBJ1-1 NA TRBV29-1 CSVDRDIRGEAFF TGCAGCGTCGATAGGGATATCCGAGGTGAAGCTTTCTTT
TRBD2 TRBJ2-3 NA TRBV18 CASSRGGGADADTQYF TGTGCCAGCTCACGGGGCGGGGGGGCCGACGCAGATACGCAGTATTTT
NA TRBJ1-1 NA TRBV5-1 CASSVTHMNTEAFF TGCGCCAGCAGCGTGACACATATGAACACTGAAGCTTTCTTT
NA TRBJ2-2 NA TRBV6-5 CASSQLDFRTGELFF TGTGCCAGCAGCCAACTAGACTTCCGCACCGGGGAGCTGTTTTTT
NA TRBJ1-3 NA TRBV5-1 CASSLDYSGNTIYF TGCGCCAGCAGCCTGGACTACTCTGGAAACACCATATATTTT
TRBD1 TRBJ2-7 NA TRBV19 CASSRTGLGSYEQYF TGTGCCAGTTCCAGGACAGGGCTGGGCTCCTACGAGCAGTACTTC
NA TRBJ2-3 NA TRBV27 CASSLTRDTQYF TGTGCCAGCAGTTTAACTAGGGATACGCAGTATTTT
TRBD2 TRBJ2-3 NA TRBV6-1 CASRSRRGGADTQYF TGTGCCAGCAGGAGCCGCCGCGGGGGGGCAGATACGCAGTATTTT